Presented here are 17 T cell receptor beta chains from one specimen sequenced in a study of cytomegalovirus exposure and HLA in healthy donors. PCR involved 60 Vbeta and 13 Jbeta primers. Repertoires were generated with immunoSEQ multiplex PCR, while TCRdb's copy carries only in-frame clones and drops some. The data contain about 120,000 clones, roughly 69% of them singletons. Sequencing input: PBMCs. The receptor source for this set is a human donor in good health.

The chain recombines TRBV12-5 with TRBJ1-2; no reliable D call. Germline V gives CDR1 LGHNT, CDR2 FRNRAP. V shed 2 bases and J shed 4 bases, with 8 bases lying between them. CDR3 length: 13 amino acids. The CDR3 spells CASGLPPRYGYTF. Written as DNA, the CDR3 is TGTGCTAGTGGTTTGCCCCCGCGCTATGGCTACACCTTC.

The CDR3, as DNA: TGTGCCAGCGGACCCGGGCAGGGTCTGGAGCCCCAGCATTTT. This codes for CASGPGQGLEPQHF. The rearrangement joins TRBV27 to TRBJ1-5, with D tentatively TRBD1 (5 bases). The CDR3 is 14 residues long. The germline V gene encodes CDR1 MNHEY and CDR2 SMNVEV (reference sequence). Deletions cut 8 bases from V and 8 bases from J, with 19 bases between.

The chain recombines TRBV9 with TRBJ1-3; 8 positions agree with TRBD1. Germline CDR1 and CDR2: SGDLS and YYNGEE. V shed 5 bases, J shed 1 base, and the junction held 8 bases outside the gene matches. The CDR3 is made up of 16 amino acids. Written as DNA, the CDR3 is TGTGCCAGCAGTGGCCCAGGGGGCTTATCTGGAAACACCATATATTTT. Amino acid sequence: CASSGPGGLSGNTIYF.

The rearrangement links TRBV4-3 to TRBJ1-5; D not certain. There are 16 residues in the CDR3. Trimming took off 0 bases at V and 0 bases at J, with 9 bases between the two ends. Germline CDR1 LGHNA, CDR2 YSLEER. CDR3 loop: CASSQDLTSSNQPQHF. CDR3 DNA sequence: TGCGCCAGCAGCCAAGACCTGACATCTAGCAATCAGCCCCAGCATTTT.

This chain uses TRBV5-1 with TRBJ2-3; D gene unclear. With 3 bases removed from V and 5 bases from J, the gap between germline ends came to 16 bases. The length of the CDR3 is 15 residues. The germline V gene has CDR1 SGHRS and CDR2 YFSETQ. This chain's CDR3 is CASSSAGVPGDTQYF. The DNA of the CDR3 is TGCGCCAGCAGCTCCGCAGGCGTCCCTGGAGATACGCAGTATTTT.

The chain recombines TRBV5-4 with TRBJ2-5, with D possibly TRBD2 on 5 matching bases. The CDR3 has 13 amino acids. Germline CDR1 SGHNT, CDR2 YYREEE (reference sequence). Deletions cut 0 bases from V and 4 bases from J, with 7 bases between. The CDR3 coding sequence is TGTGCCAGCAGCTTGGTGGACTTAGAGACCCAGTACTTC. Protein: CASSLVDLETQYF.

This clone was seen only once. The J gene is TRBJ2-1, the V gene TRBV27, with a weak D call TRBD1 (6 bases). Trimming pared 5 bases from V and 2 bases from J, leaving 16 bases between. Germline V gives CDR1 MNHEY, CDR2 SMNVEV (reference sequence). There are 16 residues in the CDR3. The CDR3, as DNA: TGTGCCAGCAGTCTGGGGGCCGCGGAGCCCTACAATGAGCAGTTCTTC. It translates to CASSLGAAEPYNEQFF.

V and J are TRBV9 and TRBJ2-7, with D maybe TRBD2 (7 bases). The V gene lost 3 bases and the J gene lost 2 bases, with 18 bases spanning the gap. The germline CDR1 and CDR2 sequences are SGDLS and YYNGEE. The CDR3 consists of 16 residues. The CDR3 bases are TGTGCCAGCAGCGCCAGACCGGGGGGCCTAACCTACGAGCAGTACTTC. This gives the protein CASSARPGGLTYEQYF.

The chain uses TRBV10-1 and TRBJ2-1; 11 nucleotides agree with TRBD2. Germline loops: CDR1 WNHNN, CDR2 SYGVQD (reference sequence). The CDR3 is made up of 15 amino acids. Losses at the gene ends were 3 bases for V and 8 bases for J; bases not matched to a gene: 6. For the CDR3, the DNA is TGCGCCAGCAGTGAAATGACTAGCGGGACGGATGAGCAGTTCTTC. The encoded protein is CASSEMTSGTDEQFF.

The V gene is TRBV5-1, the J gene TRBJ2-3, with D possibly TRBD1 on 6 matching bases. The V gene's germline CDR1 is SGHRS and CDR2 YFSETQ. Trimming removed 4 bases at V and 4 bases at J, with 16 bases between. The CDR3 runs to 15 residues. This chain's CDR3 is CASSRTGLDPDTQYF. CDR3 coding DNA: TGCGCCAGCAGCCGCACAGGGTTGGATCCAGATACGCAGTATTTT.

In this sample, this clone turned up once. This chain links TRBV11-3 with TRBJ2-2; possibly TRBD1 for D (5 bases). Trimming shortened V by 1 base and J by 0 bases, and 9 bases separated the two germline ends. This CDR3 has 16 amino acids. The germline CDR1 and CDR2 sequences are SGHNT and YENEEA. Written as DNA, the CDR3 is TGTGCCAGCAGCTTAGGACAGACTTCGAACACCGGGGAGCTGTTTTTT. Its protein is CASSLGQTSNTGELFF.

This sequence joins TRBV19 and TRBJ1-5, with D hard to call. The CDR3 is 14 residues long. The germline CDR1 and CDR2 sequences are LNHDA and SQIVND (reference sequence). V dropped 6 bases and J dropped 0 bases, with 9 bases sitting between them. The CDR3 protein is CASRFEGSNQPQHF. For the CDR3, the DNA is TGTGCCAGTAGATTCGAGGGTAGCAATCAGCCCCAGCATTTT.

CDR3 sequence: CASSDLSRGTTEAFF. The DNA for the CDR3 is TGTGCCAGCAGTGACTTGAGCAGGGGGACCACTGAAGCTTTCTTT. The chain joins TRBV6-4 to TRBJ1-1; 7 bases align to TRBD1. Germline CDR1 is MRHNA and CDR2 is SNTAGT. The length of the CDR3 is 15 residues. V shed 1 base, J shed 4 bases, and the junction held 6 bases outside the gene matches.

The chain is built from TRBV28 and TRBJ1-2; unclear D gene. The CDR3 runs to 13 residues. V shed 2 bases and J shed 1 base, with 5 bases lying between them. The germline CDR1 and CDR2 sequences are MDHEN and SYDVKM. The CDR3 loop reads CASSLVVNYGYTF. DNA for the CDR3: TGTGCCAGCAGTTTAGTAGTTAACTATGGCTACACCTTC.

The V call is TRBV15, the J call TRBJ2-3; maybe TRBD1 (5 bases). Germline lookup yields CDR1 LNHNV and CDR2 YYDKDF (reference sequence). Trimming took off 1 base at V and 2 bases at J, with 19 bases between the two ends. CDR3 size: 18 residues. The CDR3, as DNA: TGTGCCACCAGCAGAGGCCAGGGCACTCACAAGAACACAGATACGCAGTATTTT. Amino acids: CATSRGQGTHKNTDTQYF.

This clone was detected a few times. This chain joins TRBV27 and TRBJ2-2; 9 nucleotides agree with TRBD2. This CDR3 contains 15 residues. From germline, CDR1 is MNHEY and CDR2 SMNVEV (reference sequence). Germline trimming cut 3 bases from V and 5 bases from J; bases unmatched to any gene: 4. The chain's CDR3 is CASSFGGRGTGELFF. CDR3 coding DNA: TGTGCCAGCAGTTTTGGCGGGAGGGGAACCGGGGAGCTGTTTTTT.

This chain links TRBV4-3 with TRBJ2-3; 11 bases align to TRBD2. V was pared by 0 bases and J by 6 bases, with 8 bases of the junction left unmatched. CDR3 length: 17 residues. Germline lookup yields CDR1 LGHNA and CDR2 YSLEER. Here the CDR3 reads CASSQEAGTSGGDTQYF. The CDR3 DNA follows: TGCGCCAGCAGCCAAGAGGCCGGGACTAGCGGTGGGGATACGCAGTATTTT.